These T cell receptor beta chains were read from a single sample in a study of blood T cell repertoires in COVID-19. Using immunoSEQ multiplex PCR, the repertoire was profiled, and TCRdb retains in-frame clones only, with some absent. The table shows 140,000 to 150,000 clones, with 80% to 90% occurring only once. The sample comprised peripheral blood. The receptor source for this set is a man aged 60 to 75 with active or convalescent COVID-19. Both conserved end residues are part of each CDR3. The D gene is left open where the match is weak. Some rows mark clone size as missing; the rest say once, few, many or name a class of expanded clone.

TRBJ1-5 | NA | TRBV7-9 | TRBD1 | CASRRSGGSQPQHF | TGTGCCAGCAGGCGTTCAGGGGGGAGTCAGCCCCAGCATTTT
TRBJ2-1 | NA | TRBV18 | NA | CASSPAAGISNEQFF | TGTGCCAGCTCACCTGCGGCAGGGATCTCCAATGAGCAGTTCTTC
TRBJ1-1 | NA | TRBV6-6 | TRBD1 | CASRRQGGAEAFF | TGTGCCAGCAGACGACAGGGGGGAGCTGAAGCTTTCTTT
TRBJ2-7 | NA | TRBV6-5 | NA | CATSEGTVYEQYF | TGTGCCACCAGCGAGGGAACCGTCTACGAGCAGTACTTC
TRBJ1-2 | once | TRBV28 | TRBD1 | CASRQGSYGYTF | TGTGCCAGCAGACAGGGGAGCTATGGCTACACCTTC
TRBJ2-1 | NA | TRBV15 | TRBD2 | CATSRDADSGRALQFF | TGTGCCACCAGCAGAGATGCCGATAGCGGGAGGGCTTTGCAGTTCTTC
TRBJ2-5 | NA | TRBV7-9 | TRBD2 | CASSTKAGAQETQYF | TGTGCCAGCAGCACGAAAGCGGGAGCTCAAGAGACCCAGTACTTC
TRBJ2-2 | NA | TRBV5-5 | NA | CASSLEWDLNTGELFF | TGTGCCAGCAGCTTGGAATGGGACTTGAACACCGGGGAGCTGTTTTTT
TRBJ1-1 | NA | TRBV6-5 | NA | CASKSRVNTEAFF | TGTGCCAGCAAGAGCCGGGTGAACACTGAAGCTTTCTTT
TRBJ2-7 | NA | TRBV5-1 | NA | CASSSGGGTYEQYF | TGCGCCAGCAGCTCGGGTGGTGGAACCTACGAGCAGTACTTC
TRBJ2-7 | NA | TRBV13 | TRBD2 | CASSQYPGTNVGAKYF | TGTGCCAGCAGCCAGTACCCAGGGACTAACGTCGGGGCTAAGTACTTC
TRBJ2-5 | NA | TRBV3-1/TRBV3-2 | NA | CASSQVKETQYF | TGTGCCAGCAGCCAAGTTAAAGAGACCCAGTACTTC
TRBJ2-7 | NA | TRBV27 | NA | CASSKTGNHEQYF | TGTGCCAGCAGTAAGACAGGCAACCACGAGCAGTACTTC
TRBJ1-4 | NA | TRBV5-1 | NA | CASSLGFGVTNEKLFF | TGCGCCAGCAGCTTAGGTTTTGGAGTCACTAATGAAAAACTGTTTTTT
TRBJ2-7 | NA | TRBV29-1 | TRBD1 | CSVGWGRGQLSEQYF | TGCAGCGTTGGATGGGGCAGGGGGCAACTGAGCGAGCAGTACTTC
TRBJ1-5 | NA | TRBV28 | NA | CASRRGSYFSNQPQHF | TGTGCCAGCCGCCGAGGATCATACTTTAGCAATCAGCCCCAGCATTTT
TRBJ2-7 | NA | TRBV6-6 | NA | CASSLTDFSYEQYF | TGTGCCAGCAGTTTGACAGATTTCTCCTACGAGCAGTACTTC
TRBJ2-2 | once | TRBV5-1 | NA | CASSLGGSTGELFF | TGCGCCAGCAGCTTAGGAGGAAGCACCGGGGAGCTGTTTTTT
TRBJ1-1 | once | TRBV6-2/TRBV6-3 | TRBD1 | CASSYPSRTGEAFF | TGTGCCAGCAGTTACCCTTCTCGGACAGGGGAAGCTTTCTTT
TRBJ2-5 | NA | TRBV7-2 | TRBD1 | CASSSRAGTGRETQYF | TGTGCCAGCAGCTCCCGGGCCGGGACAGGGAGAGAGACCCAGTACTTC
TRBJ2-1 | NA | TRBV27 | TRBD1 | CASSFRPFPRGTGQNEQFF | TGTGCCAGCAGTTTTCGACCCTTCCCCCGGGGGACAGGGCAGAATGAGCAGTTCTTC
TRBJ1-1 | NA | TRBV7-9 | NA | CASSVPGVKLEAFF | TGTGCCAGCAGCGTTCCGGGGGTAAAACTGGAAGCTTTCTTT
TRBJ1-5 | few | TRBV5-6 | TRBD1 | CASSFGGTGGFQPQHF | TGTGCCAGCAGCTTTGGAGGGACAGGGGGCTTTCAGCCCCAGCATTTT
TRBJ2-7 | NA | TRBV10-3 | NA | CAISRGRGDYEQYF | TGTGCCATCAGTCGGGGCAGGGGGGATTACGAGCAGTACTTC
TRBJ2-5 | NA | TRBV2 | TRBD1 | CASSLQGAETQYF | TGTGCCAGCAGCTTACAGGGGGCAGAGACCCAGTACTTC
TRBJ2-7 | NA | TRBV19 | NA | CASSTLGSSYEQYF | TGTGCCAGTAGTACCCTAGGGAGCTCCTACGAGCAGTACTTC
TRBJ1-2 | NA | TRBV10-1 | NA | CASSETGLDGYTF | TGCGCCAGCAGTGAGACAGGGTTGGATGGCTACACCTTC
TRBJ2-5 | NA | TRBV5-1 | TRBD2 | CASSWGTSGRALGETQYF | TGCGCCAGCAGCTGGGGGACTAGCGGGAGGGCCCTCGGGGAGACCCAGTACTTC
TRBJ1-1 | NA | TRBV20-1 | TRBD1 | CSASPGQGIGNTEAFF | TGCAGTGCTAGTCCGGGACAGGGGATCGGGAACACTGAAGCTTTCTTT
TRBJ2-7 | NA | TRBV29-1 | TRBD2 | CSVCLAGVSTYEQYF | TGCAGCGTTTGTCTAGCGGGAGTTAGCACCTACGAGCAGTACTTC
TRBJ2-1 | NA | TRBV7-3 | NA | CASSSGGDEQFF | TGTGCCAGCAGCTCGGGCGGGGATGAGCAGTTCTTC
TRBJ1-1 | NA | TRBV20-1 | NA | CSASFRQKVNTEAFF | TGCAGTGCTAGTTTCAGACAAAAAGTGAACACTGAAGCTTTCTTT
TRBJ2-7 | NA | TRBV3-1/TRBV3-2 | TRBD2 | CASSQDRLAGAHEQYF | TGTGCCAGCAGCCAAGATAGACTAGCGGGAGCCCACGAGCAGTACTTC
TRBJ2-7 | few | TRBV5-1 | TRBD2 | CASSVGTSGGEQYF | TGCGCCAGCAGCGTCGGGACTAGCGGGGGCGAGCAGTACTTC
TRBJ2-3 | NA | TRBV5-5 | TRBD1 | CASSFDRGDTQYF | TGTGCCAGCAGCTTCGACAGGGGAGATACGCAGTATTTT
TRBJ2-6 | NA | TRBV12-5 | NA | CASGFSSLDRVSGANVLTF | TGTGCTAGTGGTTTCAGTTCCCTGGACAGAGTATCTGGGGCCAACGTCCTGACTTTC
TRBJ2-7 | NA | TRBV28 | TRBD1 | CASSNGGTGRTHEQYF | TGTGCCAGCAGTAACGGTGGGACAGGGAGAACTCACGAGCAGTACTTC
TRBJ2-2 | NA | TRBV28 | TRBD2 | CASSLWSLAGGPGELFF | TGTGCCAGCAGTTTATGGTCTCTAGCGGGAGGTCCCGGGGAGCTGTTTTTT
TRBJ2-1 | NA | TRBV24-1 | TRBD1 | CATSEFHPTGGNYYNEQFF | TGTGCCACCAGTGAATTTCACCCGACAGGGGGCAACTACTACAATGAGCAGTTCTTC
TRBJ2-2 | NA | TRBV9 | TRBD1 | CASSGDRAHTGELFF | TGTGCCAGCAGCGGCGACAGGGCCCACACCGGGGAGCTGTTTTTT
TRBJ2-2 | NA | TRBV3-1/TRBV3-2 | NA | CASSQISTGELFF | TGTGCCAGCAGCCAAATCAGCACCGGGGAGCTGTTTTTT
TRBJ2-1 | NA | TRBV10-1 | TRBD2 | CASSGGRAGDEQFF | TGCGCCAGCAGTGGGGGCCGGGCGGGAGACGAGCAGTTCTTC